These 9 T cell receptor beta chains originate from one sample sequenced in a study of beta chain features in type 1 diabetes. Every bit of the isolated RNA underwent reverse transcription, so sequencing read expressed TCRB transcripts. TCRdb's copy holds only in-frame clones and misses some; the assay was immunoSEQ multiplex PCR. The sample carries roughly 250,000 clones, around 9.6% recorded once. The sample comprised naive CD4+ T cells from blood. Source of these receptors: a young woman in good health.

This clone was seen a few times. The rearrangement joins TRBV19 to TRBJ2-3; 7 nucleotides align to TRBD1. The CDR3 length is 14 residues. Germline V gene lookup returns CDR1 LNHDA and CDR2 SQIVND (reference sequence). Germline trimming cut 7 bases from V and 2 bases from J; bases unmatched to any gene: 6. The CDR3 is CASTGTEHTDTQYF. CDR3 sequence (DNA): TGTGCCAGTACCGGGACAGAGCACACAGATACGCAGTATTTT.

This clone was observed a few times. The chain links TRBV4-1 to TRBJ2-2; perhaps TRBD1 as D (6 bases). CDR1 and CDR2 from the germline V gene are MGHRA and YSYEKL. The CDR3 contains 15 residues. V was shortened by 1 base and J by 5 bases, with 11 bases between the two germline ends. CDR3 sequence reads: CASSQGDKRTGELFF. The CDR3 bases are TGCGCCAGCAGCCAAGGGGACAAAAGGACCGGGGAGCTGTTTTTT.

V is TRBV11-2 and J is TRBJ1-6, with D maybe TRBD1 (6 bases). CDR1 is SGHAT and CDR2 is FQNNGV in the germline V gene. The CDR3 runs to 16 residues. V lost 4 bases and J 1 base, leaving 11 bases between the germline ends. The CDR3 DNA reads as TGTGCCAGCAGCTCCCTAGGACAGTCCTATAATTCACCCCTCCACTTT. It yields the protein CASSSLGQSYNSPLHF.

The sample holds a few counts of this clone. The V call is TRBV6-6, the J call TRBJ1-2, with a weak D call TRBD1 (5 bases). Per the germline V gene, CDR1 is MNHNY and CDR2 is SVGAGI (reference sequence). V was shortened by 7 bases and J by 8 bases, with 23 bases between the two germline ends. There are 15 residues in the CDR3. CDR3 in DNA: TGTGCCAGCATCCCCGGGGGGATTGGTTCCGGGGGCTACACCTTC. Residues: CASIPGGIGSGGYTF.

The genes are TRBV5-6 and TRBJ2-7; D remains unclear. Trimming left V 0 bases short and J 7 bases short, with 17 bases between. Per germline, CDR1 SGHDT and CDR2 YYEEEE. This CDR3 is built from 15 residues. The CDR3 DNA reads TGTGCCAGCAGCTTGGATTTCAACTCTGCTCTTGAGCAGTACTTC. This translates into CASSLDFNSALEQYF.

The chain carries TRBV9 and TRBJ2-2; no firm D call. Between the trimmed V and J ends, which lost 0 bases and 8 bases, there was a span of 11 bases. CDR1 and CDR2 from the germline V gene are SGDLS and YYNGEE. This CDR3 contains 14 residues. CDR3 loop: CASSVGGINGELFF. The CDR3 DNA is TGTGCCAGCAGCGTAGGCGGTATTAATGGGGAGCTGTTTTTT.

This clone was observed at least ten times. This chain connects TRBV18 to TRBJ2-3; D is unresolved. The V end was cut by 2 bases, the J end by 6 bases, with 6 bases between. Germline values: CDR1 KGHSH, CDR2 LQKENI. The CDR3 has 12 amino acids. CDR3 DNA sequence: TGTGCCAGCTCACCAAGCCTGGATACGCAGTATTTT. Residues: CASSPSLDTQYF.

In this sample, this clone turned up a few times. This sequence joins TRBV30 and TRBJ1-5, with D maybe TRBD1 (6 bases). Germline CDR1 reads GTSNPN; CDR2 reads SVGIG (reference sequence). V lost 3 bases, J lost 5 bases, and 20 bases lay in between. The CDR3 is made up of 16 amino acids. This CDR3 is CAWRRGGGTNYQPQHF. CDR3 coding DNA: TGTGCCTGGAGGAGGGGTGGGGGCACCAACTATCAGCCCCAGCATTTT. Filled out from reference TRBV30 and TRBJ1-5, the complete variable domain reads SQTIHQWPATLVQPVGSPLSLECTVEGTSNPNLYWYRQAAGRGLQLLFYSVGIGQISSEVPQNLSASRPQDRQFILSSKKLLLSDSGFYLCAWRRGGGTNYQPQHFGDGTRLSIL.

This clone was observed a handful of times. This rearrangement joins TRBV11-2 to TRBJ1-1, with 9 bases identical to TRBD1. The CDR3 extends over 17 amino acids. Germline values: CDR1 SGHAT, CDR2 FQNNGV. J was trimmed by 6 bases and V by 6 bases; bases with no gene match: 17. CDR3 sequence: CASRKGSGTGSVPEAFF. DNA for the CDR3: TGTGCCAGCAGAAAAGGATCCGGGACAGGGAGTGTCCCTGAAGCTTTCTTT.